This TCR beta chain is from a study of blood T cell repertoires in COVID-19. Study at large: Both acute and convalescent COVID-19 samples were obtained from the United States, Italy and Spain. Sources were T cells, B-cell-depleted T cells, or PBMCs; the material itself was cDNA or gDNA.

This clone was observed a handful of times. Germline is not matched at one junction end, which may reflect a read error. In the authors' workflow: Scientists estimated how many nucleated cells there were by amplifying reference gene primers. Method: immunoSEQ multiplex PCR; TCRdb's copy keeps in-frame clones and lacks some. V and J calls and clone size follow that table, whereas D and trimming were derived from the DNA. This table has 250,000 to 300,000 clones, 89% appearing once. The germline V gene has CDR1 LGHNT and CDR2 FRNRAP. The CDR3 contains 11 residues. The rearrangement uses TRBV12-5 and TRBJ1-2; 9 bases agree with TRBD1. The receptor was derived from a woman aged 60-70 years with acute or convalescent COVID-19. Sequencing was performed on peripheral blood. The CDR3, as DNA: TGTGCTAGTGGCCCGGGACAGGGAGTTGTCTTC. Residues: CASGPGQGVVF. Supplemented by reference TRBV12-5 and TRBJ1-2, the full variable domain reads DARVTQTPRHKVTEMGQEVTMRCQPILGHNTVFWYRQTMMQGLELLAYFRNRAPLDDSGMPKDRFSAEMPDATLATLKIQPSEPRDSAVYFCASGPGQGVVFGSGTRLTVV.